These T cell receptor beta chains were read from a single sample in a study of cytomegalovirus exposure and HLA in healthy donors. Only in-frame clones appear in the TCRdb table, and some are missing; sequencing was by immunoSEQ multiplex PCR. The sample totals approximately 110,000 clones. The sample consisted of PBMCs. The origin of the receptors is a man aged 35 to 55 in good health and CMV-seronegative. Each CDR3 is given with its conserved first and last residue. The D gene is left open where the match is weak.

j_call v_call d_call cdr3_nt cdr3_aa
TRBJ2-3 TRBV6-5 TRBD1 TGTGCCAGCAGCCGAGGACAGGGCATTGAAGCGCAGTATTTT CASSRGQGIEAQYF
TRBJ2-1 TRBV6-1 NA TGTGCCAGCAGGTACGGAGCAACCTACAATGAGCAGTTCTTC CASRYGATYNEQFF
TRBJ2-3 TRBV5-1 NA TGCGCCAGCAGCTCCCTCTCCGATACGCAGTATTTT CASSSLSDTQYF
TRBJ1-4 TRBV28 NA TGTGCCAGCAGTTTAGAGATGCGGGAAAAACTGTTTTTT CASSLEMREKLFF
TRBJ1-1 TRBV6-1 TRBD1 TGTGCCAGCAGAGAACGGACAGGCCTACTGAACACTGAAGCTTTCTTT CASRERTGLLNTEAFF
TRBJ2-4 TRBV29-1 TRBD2 TGCAGCGTTGGTAGTAGGGAGGGGTTAAACATTCAGTACTTC CSVGSREGLNIQYF
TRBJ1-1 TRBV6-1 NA TGTGCCAGCACTCTGGACACGGCTGAAGCTTTCTTT CASTLDTAEAFF
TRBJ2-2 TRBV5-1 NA TGCGCCAGCAGCTGGGGGGAGAACACCGGGGAGCTGTTTTTT CASSWGENTGELFF
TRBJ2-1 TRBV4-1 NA TGCGCCAGCAGCCATCCGTTTTCCCACAATGAGCAGTTCTTC CASSHPFSHNEQFF
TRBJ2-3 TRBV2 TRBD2 TGTGCCAGCAGTGAACAGGGACTAGCGGGGGACACAGATACGCAGTATTTT CASSEQGLAGDTDTQYF
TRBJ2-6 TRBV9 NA TGTGCCAGCAGCGTCGGTGTCTCTGGGGCCAACGTCCTGACTTTC CASSVGVSGANVLTF
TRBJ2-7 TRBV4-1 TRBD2 TGCGCCAGCAGCCAAGAAATGGGCCTAGCGGGGCTACTCTACGAGCAGTACTTC CASSQEMGLAGLLYEQYF
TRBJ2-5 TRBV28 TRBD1 TGTGCCAGCAGTCCCCCGACAGGGGTCGTTGAGACCCAGTACTTC CASSPPTGVVETQYF
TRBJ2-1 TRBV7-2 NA TGTGCCAGCAGCTTAGGTGGGGGGGCCAGCTCCTACAATGAGCAGTTCTTC CASSLGGGASSYNEQFF
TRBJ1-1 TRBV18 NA TGTGCCAGCTCACCGTCGGTGTCGGGGGGCGGCACTGAAGCTTTCTTT CASSPSVSGGGTEAFF
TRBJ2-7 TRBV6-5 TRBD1 TGTGCCAGCAGCCGCGACAGGGAGAGGGGGCGCGAGCAGTACTTC CASSRDRERGREQYF
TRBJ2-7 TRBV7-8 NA TGTGCCAGCAGCTTAGACGTGGGAGTAGGGTCCTACGAGCAGTACTTC CASSLDVGVGSYEQYF
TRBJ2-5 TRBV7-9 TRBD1 TGTGCCAGCAGCGGGCGACAGGGGGCCGGGGAGACCCAGTACTTC CASSGRQGAGETQYF
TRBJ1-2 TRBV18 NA TGTGCCAGCTCACCACAGGGCGGGTCCAGTTACACCTTC CASSPQGGSSYTF
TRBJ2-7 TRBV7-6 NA TGTGCCAGCAGCTTGTTTGCCGGGAGCGAGAACGAGCAGTACTTC CASSLFAGSENEQYF
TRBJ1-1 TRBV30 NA TGTGCCTGGACCGTGGCGTGGGGGGAAATGGGCACTGAAGCTTTCTTT CAWTVAWGEMGTEAFF
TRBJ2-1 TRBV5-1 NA TGCGCCAGCAAGGACTCCACCTCCTACAATGAGCAGTTCTTC CASKDSTSYNEQFF
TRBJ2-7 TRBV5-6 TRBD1 TGTGCCAGCAGCTTGGGGTACAGGGGTCCCTACGAGCAGTACTTC CASSLGYRGPYEQYF
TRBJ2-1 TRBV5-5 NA TGTGCCAGCAGCTCTACAGGGTTCCCTAACAATGAGCAGTTCTTC CASSSTGFPNNEQFF
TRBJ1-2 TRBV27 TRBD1 TGTGCCAGCAGTCCGATTGACAGGGCTGGAGGCTACACCTTC CASSPIDRAGGYTF
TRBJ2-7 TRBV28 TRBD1 TGTGCCAGCAGTCTACAGGGGAGCTCCTACGAGCAGTACTTC CASSLQGSSYEQYF
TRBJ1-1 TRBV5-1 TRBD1 TGCGCCAGCAGCTTCCAGGGGGGCGTCACTGAAGCTTTCTTT CASSFQGGVTEAFF
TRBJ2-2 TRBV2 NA TGTGCCAGCAGTCAATACATCCCCGGGGAGCTGTTTTTT CASSQYIPGELFF
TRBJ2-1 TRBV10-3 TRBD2 TGTGCCATCTCTCGCAGGACTAGCGCCGAACTCTACAATGAGCAGTTCTTC CAISRRTSAELYNEQFF
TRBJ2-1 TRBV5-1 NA TGCGCCAGCAGCTTGGGCGGGCTGATCAATGAGCAGTTCTTC CASSLGGLINEQFF
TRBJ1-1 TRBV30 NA TGTGCCTGGAGTGGCCGACTGAGGAACACTGAAGCTTTCTTT CAWSGRLRNTEAFF
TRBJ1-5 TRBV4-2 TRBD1 TGTGCCAGCAGCCAAGATGGGGGACAGTATAGCAATCAGCCCCAGCATTTT CASSQDGGQYSNQPQHF
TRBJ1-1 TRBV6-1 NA TGTGCCAGCAATAGGGGGAACACTGAAGCTTTCTTT CASNRGNTEAFF
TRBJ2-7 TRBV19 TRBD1 TGTGCCAGTAGCGAACGGACAGGGGGGGCCTACGAGCAGTACTTC CASSERTGGAYEQYF
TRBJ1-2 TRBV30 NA TGTGCCTGGACCCTCACAGGGAGGGATGGCTACACCTTC CAWTLTGRDGYTF
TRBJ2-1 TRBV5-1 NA TGCGCCAGCAGCTCGCGGGGTGGTTTCAGCTACAATGAGCAGTTCTTC CASSSRGGFSYNEQFF
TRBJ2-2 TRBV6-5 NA TGTGCCACCTCGCGGCCCACCGGGGAGCTGTTTTTT CATSRPTGELFF
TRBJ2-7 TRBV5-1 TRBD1 TGCGCCAGCAGCCGCACCGGGACAGGCTACGAGCAGTACTTC CASSRTGTGYEQYF
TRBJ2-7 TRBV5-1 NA TGCGCCAGCAGCTGGGACAATGGGTACGAGCAGTACTTC CASSWDNGYEQYF
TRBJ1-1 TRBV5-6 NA TGTGCCAGCAGCTTCGGGTCTCGGGTCACTGAAGCTCTCTTT CASSFGSRVTEALF